This T cell receptor beta chain comes out of a study of blood T cells in healthy people across ages. Overall study findings and caveats: Diversity figures derived from one million T cells were judged to underestimate the true value. Per million T cells, the diversity of TCR beta decreased roughly linearly as age advanced.

A second PCR, run for roughly 7 to 11 cycles, used a sample-barcoded 5' primer plus a J-beta primer mix. Via MiXCR, TCRdb re-called the 5' RACE reads, giving one row per CDR3 protein. The repertoire holds more than 600,000 distinct CDR3 sequences, with around 25% as singletons. Isolation yielded PBMCs, at least 6 million per sample, in every case. On this clonotype itself: As yet, its antigen is unknown.

V gave up 5 bases and J gave up 4 bases, with 10 bases separating them. Germline values: CDR1 DFQATT, CDR2 SNEGSKA (reference sequence). The CDR3 consists of 12 residues. The sample was also reused in another study, on T cells of mothers and their children. That source notes: All extracted RNA went into cDNA synthesis, roughly 1.5 ug per 15 ul.

The clonotype comes from a boy aged 5-17 years in good health. The chain uses TRBV20-1 and TRBJ2-3; D gene unclear. The specimen was blood. CDR3 DNA: TGCAGTGCTCTAACAAACGCAGATACGCAGTATTTT. Translation gives CSALTNADTQYF.